The 8 T cell receptor beta chains presented below share a single source sample, sequenced in a study of T cells after yellow fever vaccination. TCRdb ran MiXCR on the 5' RACE reads and lists one entry per CDR3 protein. The sample gives about 340,000 distinct CDR3 sequences, roughly 9.4% of which show up once; more than 15% is in the top ten. The sequences come from PBMCs, collected on the day of the first yellow fever vaccination. Receptors originate from a man between 18 and 29 years old who received the YFV17D yellow fever vaccine.

This clonotype was found a few times. The gene calls are TRBV20-1 and TRBJ2-1; 12 nucleotides line up with TRBD2. The CDR3 is 17 residues long. Germline CDR1 DFQATT, CDR2 SNEGSKA (reference sequence). With V trimmed by 4 bases and J by 9 bases, 16 bases remained unmatched. The CDR3 region is CSANHLAGLAGSGEQFF. CDR3 sequence (DNA): TGCAGTGCTAACCACCTTGCGGGACTAGCGGGCTCGGGTGAGCAGTTCTTC.

The sample holds a few counts of this clonotype. DNA of the CDR3: TGTGCCAGCAGACCACAGGGGCGAGGAGAAGAGACCCAGTACTTC. It specifies CASRPQGRGEETQYF. V and J are TRBV7-9 and TRBJ2-5, with 7 bases lining up with TRBD1. Germline lookup yields CDR1 SEHNR and CDR2 FQNEAQ (reference sequence). This CDR3 region has 15 residues. Trimming took 6 bases from V and 3 from J; bases not matched to a gene: 10.

Worth noting for this clonotype: Mismatch with germline at one junction end may stem from a read error. This sequence joins TRBV7-3 and TRBJ2-1, with 12 bases lining up with TRBD2. Per the germline V gene, CDR1 is SGHTA and CDR2 is FQGTGA. The CDR3 has 13 amino acids. CDR3 nucleotides: TGTGCCAGCAGCCAGAGGACTAGCGGGGAACTGGTCTTC. Protein sequence: CASSQRTSGELVF.

This clonotype came up a few times. This sequence joins TRBV6-1 and TRBJ1-1; D unresolved. This CDR3 has 14 residues. V was clipped by 3 bases and J by 1 base, with 9 bases between them. Germline CDR1 reads MNHNS; CDR2 reads SASEGT. The DNA of the CDR3 is TGTGCCAGCAGTGATCGTGGCAGGAACACTGAAGCTTTCTTT. This encodes CASSDRGRNTEAFF.

The chain links TRBV6-5 to TRBJ2-5; 13 bases line up with TRBD2. The CDR3 has 16 amino acids. With V trimmed by 2 bases and J by 4 bases, 4 bases remained unmatched. Germline CDR1 reads MNHEY; CDR2 reads SVGAGI. CDR3 residues: CASSYPGLAGAETQYF. The CDR3 DNA sequence: TGTGCCAGCAGTTACCCTGGACTAGCGGGGGCAGAGACCCAGTACTTC.

V usage is TRBV29-1 and J usage is TRBJ1-1; D perhaps matches TRBD1 (5 bases). Germline-derived CDR1 and CDR2 are SQVTM and ANQGSEA. CDR3 size: 15 residues. V was shortened by 7 bases and J by 0 bases, with 18 bases between the two germline ends. The CDR3 is CSGSQGWGMNTEAFF. The CDR3 DNA follows: TGCAGCGGGTCCCAGGGCTGGGGTATGAACACTGAAGCTTTCTTT.

This chain joins TRBV11-2 and TRBJ2-1; 10 bases map to TRBD1. This CDR3 has 17 amino acids. Germline V gene data show CDR1 as SGHAT and CDR2 as FQNNGV. V gave up 5 bases and J gave up 8 bases; unmatched junction bases: 15. The CDR3 spells CASSQKWGQGFIDEQFF. In DNA, the CDR3 is TGTGCCAGCAGCCAAAAATGGGGACAGGGGTTTATCGATGAGCAGTTCTTC. Full variable domain (rest looked up from reference TRBV11-2 and TRBJ2-1): EAGVAQSPRYKIIEKRQSVAFWCNPISGHATLYWYQQILGQGPKLLIQFQNNGVVDDSQLPKDRFSAERLKGVDSTLKIQPAKLEDSAVYLCASSQKWGQGFIDEQFFGPGTRLTVL.

The chain couples TRBV9 to TRBJ2-3; 8 bases are a match to TRBD2. CDR3 length equals 15 residues. V gave up 2 bases and J gave up 2 bases; unmatched junction bases: 4. Germline V gives CDR1 SGDLS, CDR2 YYNGEE. The CDR3 here is CASSVFSGATDTQYF. Written as DNA, the CDR3 is TGTGCCAGCAGCGTCTTTAGCGGGGCCACAGATACGCAGTATTTT.